This T cell receptor (beta chain) was retrieved from a study of early T cells in non-severe SARS-CoV-2 infection. From the 5' RACE reads, TCRdb called clonotypes with MiXCR, one entry per CDR3 protein. Of about 37,000 distinct CDR3 sequences listed, about 8% are singletons. There are many counts of this clonotype. This specimen consisted of whole blood, obtained at baseline. This TCR was recovered from an adult who was a healthcare worker with PCR-confirmed SARS-CoV-2 infection or an uninfected control (not recorded which).

CDR3 region: CASSLGRASGANVLTF. The CDR3 DNA sequence: TGTGCCAGCAGCCTTGGACGAGCCTCTGGGGCCAACGTCCTGACTTTC. The chain is built from TRBV13 and TRBJ2-6; D is unresolved. The V end was cut by 5 bases, the J end by 0 bases, with 11 bases between. The CDR3 totals 16 residues. Germline V gene sequence: CDR1 PRHDT, CDR2 FYEKMQ (reference sequence). Full variable domain (remainder filled in from reference TRBV13 and TRBJ2-6): AAGVIQSPRHLIKEKRETATLKCYPIPRHDTVYWYQQGPGQDPQFLISFYEKMQSDKGSIPDRFSAQQFSDYHSELNMSSLELGDSALYFCASSLGRASGANVLTFGAGSRLTVL.